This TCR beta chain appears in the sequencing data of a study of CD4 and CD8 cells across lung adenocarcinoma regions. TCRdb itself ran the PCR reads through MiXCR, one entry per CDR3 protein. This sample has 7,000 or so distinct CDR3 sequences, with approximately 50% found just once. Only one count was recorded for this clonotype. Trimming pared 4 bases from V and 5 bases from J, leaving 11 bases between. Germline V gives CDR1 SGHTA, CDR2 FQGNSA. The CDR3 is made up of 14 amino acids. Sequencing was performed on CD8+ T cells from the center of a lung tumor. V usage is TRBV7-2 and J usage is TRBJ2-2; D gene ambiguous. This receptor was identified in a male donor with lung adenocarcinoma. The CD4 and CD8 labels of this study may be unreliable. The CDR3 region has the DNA TGTGCCAGCAGCTCCCCCCTGTTAACCGGGGAGCTGTTTTTT. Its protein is CASSSPLLTGELFF.